These 28 T cell receptor beta chains originate from one sample sequenced in a study of blood T cell repertoires in COVID-19. Assay: immunoSEQ multiplex PCR; the TCRdb copy retains only in-frame clones and omits some. The sample consists of roughly 67,000 clones, around 85% of them appearing once. Material: peripheral blood. The receptors come from a man between 45 and 60 years old with active COVID-19.

This clone was seen a handful of times. V is TRBV5-1 and J is TRBJ2-2; no firm D call. CDR3 size: 14 residues. V was shortened by 1 base and J by 4 bases, with 8 bases between the two germline ends. The germline CDR1 and CDR2 sequences are SGHRS and YFSETQ. The CDR3 loop is CASSLSTVTGELFF. The CDR3 coding sequence is TGCGCCAGCAGCTTGTCCACAGTCACCGGGGAGCTGTTTTTT.

The V call is TRBV2, the J call TRBJ2-1; 9 nucleotides align to TRBD2. This CDR3 has 16 residues. V shed 6 bases and J 7 bases; nucleotides not matched to a gene: 13. Germline CDR1 is SNHLY and CDR2 is FYNNEI. CDR3 region: CASSPRGTSGRNEQFF. CDR3 nucleotide sequence: TGTGCCAGCAGCCCCAGGGGAACTAGCGGGCGAAATGAGCAGTTCTTC.

This clone was detected once. The V and J genes are TRBV6-2 or TRBV6-3 and TRBJ2-3; the match to TRBD1 covers 10 bases. CDR3 length equals 14 residues. Germline V CDR1 and CDR2: MNHEY, SVGEGT. The junction had 3 bases not matched to a gene; V was cut back by 6 bases and J by 3 bases. The CDR3 region is CASSSGQGTDTQYF. DNA of the CDR3: TGTGCCAGCAGCTCGGGACAGGGGACAGATACGCAGTATTTT.

V and J are TRBV4-1 and TRBJ1-2; 8 positions agree with TRBD1. CDR1 is MGHRA and CDR2 is YSYEKL in the germline V gene. The CDR3 loop spans 15 amino acids. Trimming cost V 1 base and J 4 bases; bases outside gene matches: 5. This CDR3 reads CASSQGTGQAYGYTF. CDR3 nucleotides: TGCGCCAGCAGCCAAGGGACAGGGCAGGCCTATGGCTACACCTTC.

CDR3 in amino acids: CASSFGTGSYEQYF. DNA for the CDR3: TGTGCCAGCAGCTTTGGGACAGGATCCTACGAGCAGTACTTC. The chain uses TRBV5-4 and TRBJ2-7; 8 bases match TRBD1. CDR1 SGHNT and CDR2 YYREEE come from the germline V gene (reference sequence). V gave up 2 bases and J gave up 1 base; unmatched junction bases: 2. The CDR3 is made up of 14 amino acids. The full variable domain, its missing parts supplied by reference TRBV5-4 and TRBJ2-7, is ETGVTQSPTHLIKTRGQQVTLRCSSQSGHNTVSWYQQALGQGPQFIFQYYREEENGRGNFPPRFSGLQFPNYSSELNVNALELDDSALYLCASSFGTGSYEQYFGPGTRLTVT.

The chain combines TRBV7-8 with TRBJ1-5; 8 positions agree with TRBD1. Trimming cost V 5 bases and J 2 bases; bases outside gene matches: 5. From germline, CDR1 is SGHVS and CDR2 FQNEAQ. The CDR3 extends over 15 amino acids. CDR3 DNA: TGTGCCAGCAGCCTCCAGGGGGCTGGCAATCAGCCCCAGCATTTT. Residues: CASSLQGAGNQPQHF.

The genes are TRBV11-2 and TRBJ2-7, with a tentative D call TRBD2 (6 bases). The CDR3 sequence is 14 residues long. CDR1 SGHAT and CDR2 FQNNGV come from the germline V gene. V was pared by 6 bases and J by 2 bases, with 14 bases between. The CDR3 DNA reads TGTGCCAGCAGACCCCCGGGGAGGACCTACGAGCAGTACTTC. Translating gives CASRPPGRTYEQYF.

This chain joins TRBV6-2 or TRBV6-3 and TRBJ2-7; 10 bases agree with TRBD1. The junction had 9 bases not matched to a gene; V was cut back by 5 bases and J by 8 bases. The CDR3 sequence is 14 residues long. Germline assignment: CDR1 MNHEY and CDR2 SVGEGT. The CDR3 bases are TGTGCCAGCAGTACGAGGACAGGGGGTATCAAGCAGTACTTC. This encodes CASSTRTGGIKQYF.

The chain joins TRBV7-9 to TRBJ1-2; no clear D. CDR3 size: 16 residues. V was clipped by 1 base and J by 4 bases, with 16 bases between them. Germline-derived CDR1 and CDR2 are SEHNR and FQNEAQ (reference sequence). The CDR3 loop is CASSLVLRTGIYGYTF. In DNA form, the CDR3 reads TGTGCCAGCAGCTTAGTCCTCCGGACGGGAATCTATGGCTACACCTTC.

The J gene is TRBJ1-2, the V gene TRBV15, with 8 bases fitting TRBD1. V lost 3 bases to trimming and J lost 4 bases; unmatched junction nucleotides: 7. Looked up from germline, CDR1 is LNHNV and CDR2 is YYDKDF (reference sequence). This CDR3 comprises 15 residues. The CDR3 reads CATSSRQGAVYGYTF. The CDR3 bases are TGTGCCACCAGCAGTAGGCAGGGGGCAGTCTATGGCTACACCTTC.

The J gene is TRBJ2-7, the V gene TRBV11-3; TRBD1 matches at 9 bases. From germline, CDR1 is SGHNT and CDR2 YENEEA. CDR3 length: 13 residues. V lost 5 bases, J lost 6 bases, and 5 bases stayed unmatched. CDR3 DNA sequence: TGTGCCAGCAGCCCAGGACAGGGGCTCGAGCAGTACTTC. This codes for CASSPGQGLEQYF.

The rearrangement uses TRBV9 and TRBJ2-7; a possible D gene is TRBD1 (6 bases). V gave up 10 bases and J gave up 4 bases, with 18 bases separating them. CDR1 is SGDLS and CDR2 is YYNGEE in the germline V gene. The CDR3 spans 13 residues. The CDR3: CAGTEETGYEQYF. CDR3 coding DNA: TGTGCCGGTACGGAGGAGACAGGTTACGAGCAGTACTTC.

The chain links TRBV4-1 to TRBJ2-2; D might be TRBD2 (5 bases). The V end lost 0 bases, the J end lost 0 bases, and 11 bases lay between the germline ends. Germline values: CDR1 MGHRA, CDR2 YSYEKL. The CDR3 runs to 17 residues. In DNA, the CDR3 is TGCGCCAGCAGCCAAGACCGTGGGAGTCCGAACACCGGGGAGCTGTTTTTT. Residues: CASSQDRGSPNTGELFF.

In the case of this clone: Other nucleotide sequences from this sample produce the same CDR3. The J gene is TRBJ2-1, the V gene TRBV7-2; no clear D gene. The CDR3 has 13 amino acids. Germline V gene sequence: CDR1 SGHTA, CDR2 FQGNSA. With 2 bases removed from V and 4 bases from J, the gap between germline ends came to 6 bases. The CDR3 spells CASSLSSYNEQFF. Written as DNA, the CDR3 is TGTGCCAGCAGCTTATCTTCTTACAATGAGCAGTTCTTC.

CDR3 sequence: CASSFPPRLAGGYNEQFF. The CDR3 DNA reads as TGTGCCAGCAGCTTCCCCCCGAGGCTAGCGGGAGGTTACAATGAGCAGTTCTTC. The chain joins TRBV7-9 to TRBJ2-1; 11 bases are shared with TRBD2. Germline assignment: CDR1 SEHNR and CDR2 FQNEAQ (reference sequence). V was pared by 3 bases and J by 4 bases, with 11 bases of the junction left unmatched. This CDR3 has 18 residues.

The chain employs TRBV28 and TRBJ2-7, with 12 bases fitting TRBD1. Germline V gives CDR1 MDHEN, CDR2 SYDVKM. CDR3 length: 15 residues. V lost 3 bases and J lost 7; bases outside the gene matches: 7. The CDR3 spells CASSFRGQGAKEQYF. For the CDR3, the DNA is TGTGCCAGCAGTTTTCGGGGACAGGGGGCGAAAGAGCAGTACTTC.

The chain uses TRBV5-1 and TRBJ1-1; tentatively, D is TRBD1 (6 bases). Germline V gene data show CDR1 as SGHRS and CDR2 as YFSETQ. The CDR3 is made up of 15 amino acids. V was trimmed by 1 base and J by 6 bases, leaving 16 bases between them. The CDR3 loop reads CASSLTEGRGAEAFF. The CDR3 DNA is TGCGCCAGCAGCTTGACAGAGGGCAGGGGTGCTGAAGCTTTCTTT.

V usage is TRBV5-6 and J usage is TRBJ2-3, with D maybe TRBD2 (7 bases). Per the germline V gene, CDR1 is SGHDT and CDR2 is YYEEEE. Trimming removed 5 bases from V and 9 bases from J, with 16 bases in between. The CDR3 extends over 13 amino acids. DNA of the CDR3: TGTGCCAGCAGGGCCCGGGGGGCGGGAACGCAGTATTTT. It specifies CASRARGAGTQYF. Using reference TRBV5-6 and TRBJ2-3 for the parts outside the CDR3, the full variable domain is DAGVTQSPTHLIKTRGQQVTLRCSPKSGHDTVSWYQQALGQGPQFIFQYYEEEERQRGNFPDRFSGHQFPNYSSELNVNALLLGDSALYLCASRARGAGTQYFGPGTRLTVL.

This clone was seen once. Here the CDR3 DNA reads TGTGCCAGCAGCCAAGACCTCCGACAGAACACTGAAGCTTTCTTT. Translation gives CASSQDLRQNTEAFF. The V and J genes are TRBV3-1 (or the pseudogene TRBV3-2) and TRBJ1-1, with D unresolved. Between the trimmed V and J ends, which lost 0 bases and 1 base, there was a span of 9 bases. Germline-derived CDR1 and CDR2 are LGHDT and YNNKEL (reference sequence). This CDR3 contains 15 residues.

In this sample, this clone turned up many times. The chain combines TRBV6-4 with TRBJ1-5, with D possibly being TRBD1 (6 bases). CDR1 MRHNA and CDR2 SNTAGT come from the germline V gene. The V and J ends lost 6 bases and 7 bases respectively, with 13 bases between them. CDR3 size: 13 residues. The CDR3 protein is CASSRGIGQPQHF. The CDR3 DNA reads TGTGCCAGCAGCAGGGGTATAGGCCAGCCCCAGCATTTT.

J is TRBJ2-3 and V is TRBV5-4, with 7 positions matching TRBD2. There are 14 residues in the CDR3. V shed 4 bases and J 6 bases; nucleotides not matched to a gene: 8. The germline gives CDR1 SGHNT, CDR2 YYREEE (reference sequence). CDR3 in amino acids: CASSVGLVTDTQYF. The DNA for the CDR3 is TGTGCCAGCAGCGTAGGACTAGTAACCGATACGCAGTATTTT.

The chain combines TRBV6-2 or TRBV6-3 with TRBJ1-2; TRBD1 agrees at 7 bases. The CDR3 runs to 14 residues. Trimming cost V 2 bases and J 4 bases; bases outside gene matches: 4. Germline V lookup: CDR1 MNHEY, CDR2 SVGEGT. The CDR3 reads CASSYETGLYGYTF. In DNA form, the CDR3 reads TGTGCCAGCAGTTACGAGACAGGGCTCTATGGCTACACCTTC.

The rearrangement uses TRBV11-3 and TRBJ1-2, with 7 bases lining up with TRBD1. The junction had 9 bases not matched to a gene; V was cut back by 4 bases and J by 4 bases. The V gene's germline CDR1 is SGHNT and CDR2 YENEEA. The CDR3 runs 15 residues. In nucleotides, the CDR3 is TGTGCCAGCAGCTCCGGACAGGCTGGGGCCTATGGCTACACCTTC. Translation gives CASSSGQAGAYGYTF.

The chain uses TRBV9 and TRBJ1-1, with no clear D. The CDR3 totals 17 residues. The germline V gene has CDR1 SGDLS and CDR2 YYNGEE. Between the trimmed V and J ends, which lost 2 bases and 0 bases, there was a span of 17 bases. This CDR3 is CASSVLLAASMNTEAFF. The CDR3 DNA is TGTGCCAGCAGCGTGTTATTGGCAGCGAGTATGAACACTGAAGCTTTCTTT.

This clone was recorded once. The rearrangement joins TRBV2 to TRBJ1-5; D uncertain. V was trimmed by 3 bases and J by 6 bases, leaving 9 bases between them. CDR1 SNHLY and CDR2 FYNNEI come from the germline V gene. The CDR3 totals 13 residues. The CDR3 sequence is CASSEETVQPQHF. The DNA of the CDR3 is TGTGCCAGCAGTGAGGAGACTGTTCAGCCCCAGCATTTT.

The CDR3 DNA reads as TGTGCCAGCAGCGTAGACCCAGCCTACGAGCAGTACTTC. Amino acid sequence: CASSVDPAYEQYF. This chain uses TRBV9 with TRBJ2-7, with D hard to call. The V end lost 0 bases, the J end lost 2 bases, and 6 bases lay between the germline ends. The CDR3 extends over 13 amino acids. From germline, CDR1 is SGDLS and CDR2 YYNGEE.

J is TRBJ1-2 and V is TRBV7-2, with D maybe TRBD1 (5 bases). The CDR3 consists of 14 residues. With 5 bases removed from V and 6 bases from J, the gap between germline ends came to 16 bases. Germline loops: CDR1 SGHTA, CDR2 FQGNSA. CDR3 DNA: TGTGCCAGCAGCCTAAATTGGGGCAGGGATGGCTACACCTTC. Translation: CASSLNWGRDGYTF. Supplemented by reference TRBV7-2 and TRBJ1-2, the full variable domain reads GAGVSQSPSNKVTEKGKDVELRCDPISGHTALYWYRQSLGQGLEFLIYFQGNSAPDKSGLPSDRFSAERTGGSVSTLTIQRTQQEDSAVYLCASSLNWGRDGYTFGSGTRLTVV.

This chain connects TRBV15 to TRBJ2-7; 8 nucleotides align to TRBD2. The V segment lost 1 base and the J segment 1 base; nucleotides outside the gene matches: 6. From germline, CDR1 is LNHNV and CDR2 YYDKDF (reference sequence). The CDR3 consists of 16 residues. For the CDR3, the DNA is TGTGCCACCAGCAGAGGAGGGCTAGCGGGTTCCTACGAGCAGTACTTC. It specifies CATSRGGLAGSYEQYF.